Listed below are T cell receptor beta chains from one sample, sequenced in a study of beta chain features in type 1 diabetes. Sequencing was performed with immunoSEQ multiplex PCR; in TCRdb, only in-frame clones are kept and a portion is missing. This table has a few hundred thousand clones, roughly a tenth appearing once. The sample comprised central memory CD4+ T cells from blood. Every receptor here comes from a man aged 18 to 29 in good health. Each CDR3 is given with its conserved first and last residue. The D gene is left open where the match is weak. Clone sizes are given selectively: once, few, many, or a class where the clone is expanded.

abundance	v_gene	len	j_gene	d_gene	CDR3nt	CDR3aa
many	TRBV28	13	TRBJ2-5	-	TGTGCCAGCGGCCTCCGGGTCCGAGAGACCCAGTACTTC	CASGLRVRETQYF
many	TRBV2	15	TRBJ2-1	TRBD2	TGTGCCAGCAGGGGTACTAGCGGGCAATACAATGAGCAGTTCTTC	CASRGTSGQYNEQFF
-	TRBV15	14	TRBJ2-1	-	TGTGCCACCAGCAGGCCCAGCTACTACAATGAGCAGTTCTTC	CATSRPSYYNEQFF
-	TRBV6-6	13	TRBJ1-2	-	TGTGCGAGCATACCGGGCCGAAACTATGGCTACACCTTC	CASIPGRNYGYTF
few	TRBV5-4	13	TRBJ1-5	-	TGTGCCAGCAGCCTTGACATCAATCAGCCCCAGCATTTT	CASSLDINQPQHF
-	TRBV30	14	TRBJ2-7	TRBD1	TGTGCCTGGAGACGGACAGGGAGCTCCTACGAGCAGTACTTC	CAWRRTGSSYEQYF
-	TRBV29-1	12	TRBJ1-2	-	TGCAGCGTTATCGGGGCGAACTATGGCTACACCTTC	CSVIGANYGYTF
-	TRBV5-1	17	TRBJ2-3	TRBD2	TGCGCCAGCAGCTTGGGACTAGCGGGAGTCCGCACAGATACGCAGTATTTT	CASSLGLAGVRTDTQYF
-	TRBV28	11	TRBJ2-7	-	TGTGCTATTAGGTCCGGGTACGAGCAGTACTTC	CAIRSGYEQYF
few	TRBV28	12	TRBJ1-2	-	TGTGCCAGCATGACGGCTAACTATGGCTACACCTTC	CASMTANYGYTF
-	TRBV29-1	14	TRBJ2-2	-	TGCAGCGTGACCGACAGGCTAAACACCGGGGAGCTGTTTTTT	CSVTDRLNTGELFF
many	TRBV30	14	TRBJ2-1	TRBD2	TGTGCCTGGGGGAAGACTAGCACCTACAATGAGCAGTTCTTC	CAWGKTSTYNEQFF
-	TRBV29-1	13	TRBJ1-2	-	TGCAGCGTTGAAGATCCCTCTTACTATGGCTACACCTTC	CSVEDPSYYGYTF
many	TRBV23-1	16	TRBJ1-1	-	TGCGCCAGCAGTCAATCCCGTATGTGGGTGGCCACTGAAGCTTTCTTT	CASSQSRMWVATEAFF
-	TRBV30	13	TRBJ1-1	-	TGTGCCTGGAGTTGGCAGGGACGGACTGAAGCTTTCTTT	CAWSWQGRTEAFF
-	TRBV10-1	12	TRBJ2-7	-	TGCGCCAGCAGTGAAGGTTCCTACGAGCAGTACTTC	CASSEGSYEQYF
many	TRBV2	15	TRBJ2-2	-	TGTGCCAGCAGCCTAGCACATACGAACACCGGGGAGCTGTTTTTT	CASSLAHTNTGELFF
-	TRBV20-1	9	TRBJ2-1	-	TGCAGTGCTTATCCAGAGCAGTTCTTC	CSAYPEQFF
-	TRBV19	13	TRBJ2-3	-	TGTGCCAGTAGGTCGCAGGACCGGGATACGCAGTATTTT	CASRSQDRDTQYF
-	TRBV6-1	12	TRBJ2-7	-	TGTGCCAGCTTACAGGGCCCCTACGAGCAGTACTTC	CASLQGPYEQYF
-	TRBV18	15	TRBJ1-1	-	TGTGCCAGCTCACCGATACTGCTCGGGGACACTGAAGCTTTCTTT	CASSPILLGDTEAFF
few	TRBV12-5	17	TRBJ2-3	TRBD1	TGTGCTAGTGCCCCCGGGGCTGGACAGGGACTCCACGATACGCAGTATTTT	CASAPGAGQGLHDTQYF
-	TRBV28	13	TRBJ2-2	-	TGTGCCAGCAGTTTGACGAACACCGGGGAGCTGTTTTTT	CASSLTNTGELFF
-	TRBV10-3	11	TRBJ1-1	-	TGTGCCATCAGTGAGTTACGGGAAGCTTTCTTT	CAISELREAFF
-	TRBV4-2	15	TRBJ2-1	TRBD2	TGTGCCAGCAGCCTACTAGCGGGAGATTCCCATGAGCAGTTCTTC	CASSLLAGDSHEQFF
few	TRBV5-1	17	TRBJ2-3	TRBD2	TGCGCCAGCAGCTCCCGGGATAGCGGGAGCGTCACAGATACGCAGTATTTT	CASSSRDSGSVTDTQYF
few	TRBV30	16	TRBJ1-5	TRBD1	TGTGCCTGGAGTAGTAGAGGGCAGGGGGACAATCAGCCCCAGCATTTT	CAWSSRGQGDNQPQHF
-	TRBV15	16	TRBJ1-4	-	TGTGCCACCAGCAGCGGATCCGGGAAGTTGGAGGTAAAACTGTTTTTT	CATSSGSGKLEVKLFF
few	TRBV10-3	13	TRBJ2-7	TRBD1	TGTGCCATCAGAGACAGGGCGGACTACGAGCAGTACTTC	CAIRDRADYEQYF
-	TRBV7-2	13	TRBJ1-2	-	TGTGCCAGCAGCCCGAGGTGGGAATATGGCTACACCTTC	CASSPRWEYGYTF
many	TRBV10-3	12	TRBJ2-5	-	TGTGCCATCAGTGAAACTGGGGAGACCCAGTACTTC	CAISETGETQYF
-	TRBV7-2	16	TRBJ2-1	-	TGTGCCAGCAGCTTAGCACTAGGTAGGTTTTACAATGAGCAGTTCTTC	CASSLALGRFYNEQFF
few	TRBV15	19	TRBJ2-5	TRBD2	TGTGCCACCAGCAGAAATCCCGGGACGGGTAGACTAGCGGCAGAGACCCAGTACTTC	CATSRNPGTGRLAAETQYF
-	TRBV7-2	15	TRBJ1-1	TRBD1	TGTGCCAGCAGCCGAAGACAGGGTTTGAACACTGAAGCTTTCTTT	CASSRRQGLNTEAFF
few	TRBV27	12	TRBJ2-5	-	TGTGCCAGCAGTTTTGAGGATGGGACCCAGTACTTC	CASSFEDGTQYF
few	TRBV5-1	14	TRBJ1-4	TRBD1	TGCGCCAGCAGCCTCCGGGACAGGGATGAAAAACTGTTTTTT	CASSLRDRDEKLFF
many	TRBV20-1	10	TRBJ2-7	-	TGCAGTGCCCTGTCCTACGAGCAGTACTTC	CSALSYEQYF
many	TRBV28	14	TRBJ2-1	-	TGTGCCAGCAGTTTGCCCCACCGGCGGGATGAGCAGTTCTTC	CASSLPHRRDEQFF
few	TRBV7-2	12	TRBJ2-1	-	TGTGCCAGCAGCTTAGCAGGACAGAATGAGTTCTTC	CASSLAGQNEFF
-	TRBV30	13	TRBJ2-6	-	TGTGCCTGGGACCCCAGTGGGGCCAACGTCCTGACTTTC	CAWDPSGANVLTF
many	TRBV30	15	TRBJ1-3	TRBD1	TGTGCCTGGACCGTGCATGGACAGGGGGCAAACACCATATATTTT	CAWTVHGQGANTIYF
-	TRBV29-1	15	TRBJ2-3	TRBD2	TGCAGCGTTGATCGGCCCGGGAGGCCCACAGATACGCAGTATTTT	CSVDRPGRPTDTQYF
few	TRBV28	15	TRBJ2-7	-	TGTGCCAGCAGTCCCCCCGCCCGGAGCTCCTACGAGCAGTACTTC	CASSPPARSSYEQYF
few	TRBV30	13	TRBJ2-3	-	TGTGCCTGGAAAATAGCGGCCACAGATACGCAGTATTTT	CAWKIAATDTQYF